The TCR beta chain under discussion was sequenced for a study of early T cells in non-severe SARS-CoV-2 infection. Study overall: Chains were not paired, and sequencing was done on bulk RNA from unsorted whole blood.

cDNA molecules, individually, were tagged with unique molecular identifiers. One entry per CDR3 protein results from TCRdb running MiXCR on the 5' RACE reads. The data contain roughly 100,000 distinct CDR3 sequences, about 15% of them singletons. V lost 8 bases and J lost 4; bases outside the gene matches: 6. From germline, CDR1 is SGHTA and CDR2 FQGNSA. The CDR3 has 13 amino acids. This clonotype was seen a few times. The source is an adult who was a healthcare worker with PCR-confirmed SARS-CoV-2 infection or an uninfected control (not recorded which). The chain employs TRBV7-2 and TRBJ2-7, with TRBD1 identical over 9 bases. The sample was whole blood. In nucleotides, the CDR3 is TGTGCCAGCCTGGGACAGGGTCGATACGAGCAGTACTTC. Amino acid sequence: CASLGQGRYEQYF.